Listed here are 20 T cell receptor beta chains from one sample, sequenced in a study of shared clonotypes between healthy human individuals. TCRdb's table, derived via immunoSEQ multiplex PCR, lists solely in-frame clones and lacks some. The table lists 450,000 to 500,000 clones, 70% to 80% of them singletons. The sequenced sample was PBMCs. The receptor set was obtained from a woman in her thirties or forties in good health. Some clones in this sample may be carry-over from other donors' samples.

Details on this clone: Different DNA sequences within this sample yield the same CDR3. The chain combines TRBV9 with TRBJ1-3, with D possibly being TRBD1 (5 bases). V gave up 2 bases and J gave up 0 bases, with 9 bases separating them. Per the germline V gene, CDR1 is SGDLS and CDR2 is YYNGEE. This CDR3 spans 15 amino acids. The CDR3 loop reads CASSVDSSSGNTIYF. Written as DNA, the CDR3 is TGTGCCAGCAGCGTCGACAGCAGCTCTGGAAACACCATATATTTT.

The chain couples TRBV5-8 to TRBJ2-1, with 7 bases identical to TRBD1. Germline V gene data show CDR1 as SGHTS and CDR2 as YDEGEE. CDR3 size: 16 residues. J was trimmed by 0 bases and V by 3 bases; bases with no gene match: 6. CDR3 in DNA: TGTGCCAGCAGCTCCCGCAGGGGGAGCTCCTACAATGAGCAGTTCTTC. Translated, it gives CASSSRRGSSYNEQFF.

This clone was seen only a few times. The chain joins TRBV5-8 to TRBJ2-2; D is unresolved. The CDR3 runs to 13 residues. V lost 2 bases to trimming and J lost 6 bases, with 8 bases between them. Looked up from germline, CDR1 is SGHTS and CDR2 is YDEGEE. DNA for the CDR3: TGTGCCAGCAGCTTCAAAGCCCCCGGGGAGCTGTTTTTT. Its protein is CASSFKAPGELFF. Complete variable domain (other parts from reference TRBV5-8 and TRBJ2-2): EAGVTQSPTHLIKTRGQQATLRCSPISGHTSVYWYQQALGLGLQFLLWYDEGEERNRGNFPPRFSGRQFPNYSSELNVNALELEDSALYLCASSFKAPGELFFGEGSRLTVL.

This clone was seen at least ten times. This CDR3 is also generated by other DNA sequences in the sample. The chain has TRBV25-1 and TRBJ2-7, with D perhaps TRBD1 (6 bases). V lost 4 bases and J lost 1, with 8 bases in between. CDR3 size: 13 residues. Germline V lookup: CDR1 MGHDK, CDR2 SYGVNS. The CDR3 DNA is TGTGCCAGCAGTGGACAGGAGTCCTACGAGCAGTACTTC. As protein: CASSGQESYEQYF.

CDR3 residues: CASSQVGGSAGELFF. CDR3 DNA sequence: TGCGCCAGCAGCCAGGTTGGTGGGAGCGCCGGGGAGCTGTTTTTT. This chain joins TRBV4-1 and TRBJ2-2; tentatively, D is TRBD2 (5 bases). The CDR3 has 15 amino acids. The germline CDR1 and CDR2 sequences are MGHRA and YSYEKL. V dropped 3 bases and J dropped 6 bases, with 14 bases sitting between them.

The V call is TRBV7-9, the J call TRBJ2-3, with 11 bases matching TRBD2. This CDR3 is built from 16 residues. The V gene's germline CDR1 is SEHNR and CDR2 FQNEAQ (reference sequence). The V segment lost 5 bases and the J segment 4 bases; nucleotides outside the gene matches: 8. The CDR3 bases are TGTGCCAGCAGCCCTACTAGCGGGAGTGGGGCAGATACGCAGTATTTT. It is translated as CASSPTSGSGADTQYF.

The genes are TRBV10-3 and TRBJ2-7; 14 nucleotides align to TRBD2. This CDR3 comprises 16 residues. V was pared by 3 bases and J by 4 bases, with 5 bases of the junction left unmatched. Per germline, CDR1 ENHRY and CDR2 SYGVKD. The CDR3, as DNA: TGTGCCATCAGTGAAGGGACTAGCGGGAGCGGTTACGAGCAGTACTTC. Residues: CAISEGTSGSGYEQYF.

J is TRBJ2-7 and V is TRBV7-2, with D unclear. The CDR3 covers 13 residues. V was pared by 1 base and J by 6 bases, with 10 bases between. Looked up from germline, CDR1 is SGHTA and CDR2 is FQGNSA. CDR3 in amino acids: CASSLGSLGEQYF. CDR3 bases: TGTGCCAGCAGCTTAGGTAGTCTTGGCGAGCAGTACTTC.

V and J are TRBV15 and TRBJ1-3, with a possible D match to TRBD1 (5 bases). The germline V gene has CDR1 LNHNV and CDR2 YYDKDF (reference sequence). There are 16 residues in the CDR3. Trimming cost V 0 bases and J 2 bases, with 11 bases left between them. CDR3 in DNA: TGTGCCACCAGCAGAGATAGGGGAATGGCTGGAAACACCATATATTTT. Translated, it gives CATSRDRGMAGNTIYF.

The chain links TRBV6-5 to TRBJ1-6, with 7 bases lining up with TRBD1. The CDR3 loop spans 14 amino acids. The V gene end was trimmed by 6 bases and the J gene end by 7 bases; junction bases not matched to a gene: 6. CDR1 is MNHEY, CDR2 SVGAGI, per germline. The CDR3 reads CASSPGQVNSPLHF. CDR3 in DNA: TGTGCCAGCAGCCCCGGACAGGTCAATTCACCCCTCCACTTT.

A few counts support this clone. The V and J genes are TRBV10-2 and TRBJ2-5; perhaps TRBD1 as D (5 bases). The J call may not be correct, given that the DNA end is closer to TRBJ2-7. Germline loops: CDR1 WSHSY, CDR2 SAAADI. There are 12 residues in the CDR3. The CDR3 DNA is TGCGCCAGCAGGGACAACTCCTACGAGCAGTACTTC. It encodes CASRDNSYEQYF.

The chain joins TRBV5-6 to TRBJ2-7; the D gene is possibly TRBD1 (6 bases). Trimming took 3 bases from V and 3 from J, leaving 13 bases between them. This CDR3 comprises 14 residues. Germline V gives CDR1 SGHDT, CDR2 YYEEEE. The CDR3 here is CASSSTDRNYEQYF. The CDR3 nucleotides are TGTGCCAGCAGCTCGACCGACAGGAACTACGAGCAGTACTTC.

This clone was picked up a small number of times. The chain combines TRBV6-1 with TRBJ2-7; no clear D. In germline, CDR1 is MNHNS, CDR2 SASEGT. The V end lost 2 bases, the J end lost 3 bases, and 8 bases lay between the germline ends. This CDR3 is 13 amino acids long. The CDR3 protein is CASSEQDFYEQYF. The CDR3 region has the DNA TGTGCCAGCAGTGAACAAGACTTCTACGAGCAGTACTTC.

This clone was observed once. This chain links TRBV18 with TRBJ2-7; D is tentatively TRBD1 or TRBD2 (5 bases each). Deletions cut 4 bases from V and 5 bases from J, with 6 bases between. Per germline, CDR1 KGHSH and CDR2 LQKENI. This CDR3 spans 11 amino acids. This CDR3 is CASSQGHEQYF. Here the CDR3 DNA reads TGTGCCAGCTCACAGGGACACGAGCAGTACTTC. The variable domain in full, with the rest retrieved from reference TRBV18 and TRBJ2-7, is NAGVMQNPRHLVRRRGQEARLRCSPMKGHSHVYWYRQLPEEGLKFMVYLQKENIIDESGMPKERFSAEFPKEGPSILRIQQVVRGDSAAYFCASSQGHEQYFGPGTRLTVT.

The rearrangement links TRBV6-1 to TRBJ2-7, with 7 bases aligning to TRBD2. CDR1 MNHNS and CDR2 SASEGT come from the germline V gene. The V and J ends lost 3 bases and 4 bases, in that order; junction bases with no gene match: 9. The CDR3 consists of 15 residues. In DNA form, the CDR3 reads TGTGCCAGCAGTGACGCGGGAGCCGTCCTTTACGAGCAGTACTTC. This gives the protein CASSDAGAVLYEQYF.

The chain links TRBV5-1 to TRBJ2-2; 12 bases agree with TRBD2. The germline V gene has CDR1 SGHRS and CDR2 YFSETQ. Trimming cost V 4 bases and J 6 bases; bases outside gene matches: 4. CDR3 size: 15 residues. Written as DNA, the CDR3 is TGCGCCAGCAGCCAACTAGCGGGAGGTGCCGGGGAGCTGTTTTTT. Translated: CASSQLAGGAGELFF.

V usage is TRBV5-1 and J usage is TRBJ1-5; tentative D call: TRBD1 (6 bases). Germline CDR1 and CDR2: SGHRS and YFSETQ. Trimming removed 0 bases from V and 2 bases from J, with 9 bases in between. CDR3 size: 15 residues. CDR3 nucleotide sequence: TGCGCCAGCAGCTTGGAGGGGGGAGGCAATCAGCCCCAGCATTTT. Its protein is CASSLEGGGNQPQHF.

Points on this clone: Here the CDR3 omits its conserved ending phenylalanine or tryptophan, so a read error is the likely source. This chain connects TRBV28 to TRBJ1-6; 8 bases agree with TRBD1. The CDR3 extends over 15 amino acids. V was pared by 5 bases and J by 10 bases, with 10 bases of the junction left unmatched. The germline gives CDR1 MDHEN, CDR2 SYDVKM. CDR3 nucleotide sequence: TGTGCCAGCAGTCCACTGGACAGGGATGGGTCACCCCTCCACCTT. This gives the protein CASSPLDRDGSPLHL.

V usage is TRBV7-9 and J usage is TRBJ1-1; D ambiguous. V lost 1 base, J lost 1 base, and 4 bases lay in between. Germline V gene lookup returns CDR1 SEHNR and CDR2 FQNEAQ (reference sequence). This CDR3 is 13 amino acids long. The CDR3 protein is CASSLEQNTEAFF. In DNA form, the CDR3 reads TGTGCCAGCAGCTTAGAACAGAACACTGAAGCTTTCTTT.

The chain has TRBV30 and TRBJ1-2; D call uncertain. Germline CDR1 GTSNPN, CDR2 SVGIG (reference sequence). Trimming left V 2 bases short and J 1 base short, with 11 bases between. This CDR3 comprises 14 residues. CDR3 in amino acids: CAWSYPLVNYGYTF. In DNA, the CDR3 is TGTGCCTGGAGTTATCCGCTCGTTAACTATGGCTACACCTTC.